A single T cell receptor (beta chain) is shown here with its context. The CDR3 length is 15 residues. Trimming shortened V by 4 bases and J by 2 bases, and 15 bases separated the two germline ends. Germline V gene lookup returns CDR1 SGHVS and CDR2 FNYEAQ. The sample is drawn from a study of blood T cell repertoires in COVID-19. About the study: From T cells, B-cell-depleted T cells, or PBMCs came the material, which was cDNA or gDNA.

Study processing details: For nucleated cells, counts were estimated from reference gene primer amplification. Produced via immunoSEQ multiplex PCR; TCRdb's table is partial and in-frame only. The V and J calls and clone size are taken from that table; D and trimming were inferred from the DNA. The sample has 160,000 or so clones; under 95% are singletons. This sequence was found in a man aged 60 to 75 with active or convalescent COVID-19. Sequencing used peripheral blood. V usage is TRBV7-6 and J usage is TRBJ2-7; D is undetermined. Written as DNA, the CDR3 is TGTGCCAGCAGCTCCCGCCCGAATACACCCTACGAGCAGTACTTC. It yields the protein CASSSRPNTPYEQYF.